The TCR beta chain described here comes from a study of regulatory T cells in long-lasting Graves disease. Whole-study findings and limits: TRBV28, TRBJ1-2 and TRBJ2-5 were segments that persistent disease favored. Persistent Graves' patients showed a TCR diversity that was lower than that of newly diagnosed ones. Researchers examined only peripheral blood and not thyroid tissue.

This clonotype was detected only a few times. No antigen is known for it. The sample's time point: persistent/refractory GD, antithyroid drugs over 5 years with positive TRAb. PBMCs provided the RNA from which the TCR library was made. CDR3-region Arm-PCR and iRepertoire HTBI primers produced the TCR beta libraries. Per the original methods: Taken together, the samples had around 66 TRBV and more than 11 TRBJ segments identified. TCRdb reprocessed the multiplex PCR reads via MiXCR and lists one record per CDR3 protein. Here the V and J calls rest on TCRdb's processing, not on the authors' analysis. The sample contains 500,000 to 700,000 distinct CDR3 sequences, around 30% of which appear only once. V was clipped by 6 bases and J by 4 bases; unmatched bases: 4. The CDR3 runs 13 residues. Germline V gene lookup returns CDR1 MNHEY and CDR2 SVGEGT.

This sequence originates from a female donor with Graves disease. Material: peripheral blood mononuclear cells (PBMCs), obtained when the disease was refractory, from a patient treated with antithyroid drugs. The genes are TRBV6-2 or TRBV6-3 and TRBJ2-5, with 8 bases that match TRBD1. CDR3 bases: TGTGCCAGCAGAAGACAGGGGTTAGAGACCCAGTACTTC. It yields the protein CASRRQGLETQYF.